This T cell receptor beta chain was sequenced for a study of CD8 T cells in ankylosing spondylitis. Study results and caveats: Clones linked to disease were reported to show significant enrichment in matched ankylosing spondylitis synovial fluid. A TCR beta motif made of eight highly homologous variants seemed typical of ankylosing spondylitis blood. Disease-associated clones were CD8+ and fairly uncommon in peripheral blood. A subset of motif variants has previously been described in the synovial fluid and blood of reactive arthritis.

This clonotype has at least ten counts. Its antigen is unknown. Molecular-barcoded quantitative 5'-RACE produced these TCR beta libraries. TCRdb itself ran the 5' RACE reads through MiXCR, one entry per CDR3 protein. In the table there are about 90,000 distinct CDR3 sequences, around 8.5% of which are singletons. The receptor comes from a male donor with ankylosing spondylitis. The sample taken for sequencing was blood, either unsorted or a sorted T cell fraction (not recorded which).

Here the CDR3 DNA reads TGTGCCGTCAGGAGAGGCAATGAGCAGTTCTTC. Protein product: CAVRRGNEQFF. The chain employs TRBV6-6 and TRBJ2-1; D remains ambiguous. The CDR3 length is 11 residues. Germline V gene data show CDR1 as MNHNY and CDR2 as SVGAGI (reference sequence). The V end was cut by 11 bases, the J end by 6 bases, with 11 bases between.